Listed here is a single TCR beta chain. Followed over time, Seattle patients had been enrolled while infection was active. These data are taken from a study of blood T cell repertoires in COVID-19. Study-wide background: Acute-phase and convalescent COVID-19 samples originated in the United States, Italy and Spain. T cells, B-cell-depleted T cells, or PBMCs supplied cDNA or gDNA.

As processed by the authors: The assay estimated nucleated cells by amplifying reference gene primers. TCRdb keeps only in-frame clones here, not all; method: immunoSEQ multiplex PCR. Clonal size and the V and J genes are those of that table, whereas D and trimming came from the DNA. This sample yields more than 95,000 clones, of which about 90% are seen a single time; 2.1% belongs to the top ten. Germline V gene sequence: CDR1 MDHEN, CDR2 SYDVKM. The CDR3 spans 17 residues. V lost 5 bases and J 2 bases, leaving 19 bases between the germline ends. This chain joins TRBV28 and TRBJ1-3; D remains unclear. This clonotype originated in a man between 50 and 59 years old with COVID-19, enrolled during active disease. Source material: peripheral blood. The CDR3 DNA is TGTGCCAGCAGTCCTATCGCCCTCGGGGTGGCTGGAAACACCATATATTTT. Encoded protein: CASSPIALGVAGNTIYF.